The present T cell receptor (beta chain) was sequenced within a study of cytomegalovirus exposure and HLA in healthy donors. Worth noting for this clone: Its target is unknown.

60 Vbeta and 13 Jbeta primers were used in PCR. TCRdb's table, derived via immunoSEQ multiplex PCR, lists solely in-frame clones and lacks some. In the table there are about 150,000 clones, about 85% of which are singletons. V dropped 5 bases and J dropped 7 bases, with 15 bases sitting between them. Germline CDR1 is SGHVS and CDR2 is FQNEAQ. This CDR3 has 14 amino acids. General study findings and limits: A prior analysis recorded that most TCR beta V segments were productive about 90% or about 30% of the time. Some V segments (TRBV6-2 and TRBV6-3 among them) were excluded as indistinguishable. In vitro testing confirmed a few CMV-associated chains as specific for CMV antigens. The dataset shows that most TCR sequences were rare, while some public TCRs occurred in many donors.

This TCR derives from a man aged 18 to 29 in good health and CMV-seronegative. The V and J genes are TRBV7-8 and TRBJ1-5; D is unclear. The specimen was PBMCs. This chain's CDR3 is CASSPRWLGQPQHF. CDR3 in DNA: TGTGCCAGCAGCCCCAGGTGGTTGGGCCAGCCCCAGCATTTT.